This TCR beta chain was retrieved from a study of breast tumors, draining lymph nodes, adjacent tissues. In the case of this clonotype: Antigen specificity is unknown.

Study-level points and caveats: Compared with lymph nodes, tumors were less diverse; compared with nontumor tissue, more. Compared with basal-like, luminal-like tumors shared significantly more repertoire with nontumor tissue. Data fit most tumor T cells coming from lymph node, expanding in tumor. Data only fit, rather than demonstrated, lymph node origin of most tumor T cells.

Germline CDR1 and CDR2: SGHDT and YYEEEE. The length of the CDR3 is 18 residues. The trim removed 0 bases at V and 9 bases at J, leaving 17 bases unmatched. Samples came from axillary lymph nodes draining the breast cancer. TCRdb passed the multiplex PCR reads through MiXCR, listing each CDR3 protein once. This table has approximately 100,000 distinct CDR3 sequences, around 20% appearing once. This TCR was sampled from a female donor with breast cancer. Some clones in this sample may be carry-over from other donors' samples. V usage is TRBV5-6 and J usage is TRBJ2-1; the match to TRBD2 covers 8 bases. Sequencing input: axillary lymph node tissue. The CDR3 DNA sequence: TGTGCCAGCAGCTTGGGCAGCGGGGGCGGGGCGTTCCGGAGTGAGCAGTTCTTC. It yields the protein CASSLGSGGGAFRSEQFF.